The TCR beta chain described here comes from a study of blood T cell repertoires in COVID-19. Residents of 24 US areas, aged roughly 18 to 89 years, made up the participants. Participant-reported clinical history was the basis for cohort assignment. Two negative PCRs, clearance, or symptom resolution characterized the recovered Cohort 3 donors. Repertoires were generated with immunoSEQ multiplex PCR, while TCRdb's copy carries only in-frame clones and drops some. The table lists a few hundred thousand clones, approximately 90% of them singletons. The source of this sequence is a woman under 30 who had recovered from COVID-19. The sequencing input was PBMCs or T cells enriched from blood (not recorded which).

The CDR3 region is CASSLETGTKNIQYF. The CDR3 DNA sequence: TGCGCCAGCAGCTTGGAAACCGGGACCAAAAACATTCAGTACTTC. The chain combines TRBV5-1 with TRBJ2-4, with a possible D match to TRBD2 (5 bases). This CDR3 has 15 amino acids. The V gene's germline CDR1 is SGHRS and CDR2 YFSETQ. The V end lost 0 bases, the J end lost 2 bases, and 9 bases lay between the germline ends.